The present entry profiles one T cell receptor beta chain with its context. This specimen comes from a study of blood T cell repertoires in COVID-19. Clones were read by immunoSEQ multiplex PCR, and TCRdb kept only the in-frame ones, dropping some. This sample has around 220,000 clones; approximately 80% occur once, and the top ten carry over 7%. CDR1 and CDR2 from the germline V gene are SGHDN and FVKESK. The CDR3 is 11 amino acids. Trimming left V 2 bases short and J 6 bases short, with 4 bases between. The origin of this receptor is a woman aged 40-49 years with acute COVID-19. The chain is built from TRBV14 and TRBJ2-5; D remains unclear. Source material: PBMCs or T cells enriched from blood (not recorded which). The CDR3 protein is CASSQLKTQYF. CDR3 DNA sequence: TGTGCCAGCAGCCAACTAAAGACCCAGTACTTC.